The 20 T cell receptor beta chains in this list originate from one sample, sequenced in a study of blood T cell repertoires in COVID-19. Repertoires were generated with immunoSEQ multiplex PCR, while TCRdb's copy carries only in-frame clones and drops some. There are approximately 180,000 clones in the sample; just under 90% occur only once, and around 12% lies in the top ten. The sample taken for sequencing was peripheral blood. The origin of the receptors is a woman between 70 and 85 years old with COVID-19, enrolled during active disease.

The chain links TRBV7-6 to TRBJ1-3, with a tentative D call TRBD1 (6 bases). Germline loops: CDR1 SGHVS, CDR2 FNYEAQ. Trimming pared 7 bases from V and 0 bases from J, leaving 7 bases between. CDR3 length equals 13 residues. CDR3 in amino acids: CASKQGSGNTIYF. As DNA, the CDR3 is TGTGCCAGCAAACAGGGCTCTGGAAACACCATATATTTT.

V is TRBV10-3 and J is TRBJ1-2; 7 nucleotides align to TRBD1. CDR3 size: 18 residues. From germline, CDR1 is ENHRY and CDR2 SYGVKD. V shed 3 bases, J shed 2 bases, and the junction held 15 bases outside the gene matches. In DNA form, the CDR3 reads TGTGCCATCAGTGAACTATTGGCGGGACAGCCTTTCAACTATGGCTACACCTTC. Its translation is CAISELLAGQPFNYGYTF.

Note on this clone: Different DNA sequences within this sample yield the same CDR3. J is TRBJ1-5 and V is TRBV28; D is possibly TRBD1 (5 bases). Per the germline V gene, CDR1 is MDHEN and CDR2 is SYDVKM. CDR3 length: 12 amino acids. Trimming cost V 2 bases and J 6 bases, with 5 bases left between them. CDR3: CASSLQGQPQHF. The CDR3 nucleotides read TGTGCCAGCAGTTTACAGGGTCAGCCCCAGCATTTT.

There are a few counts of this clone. Written as DNA, the CDR3 is TGTGCCAGCAGCCATGACAGGGGGCTCGGAGAGACCCAGTACTTC. It codes for CASSHDRGLGETQYF. The V and J genes are TRBV5-6 and TRBJ2-5; TRBD1 matches 10 bases. V lost 4 bases, J lost 4 bases, and 7 bases stayed unmatched. CDR1 SGHDT and CDR2 YYEEEE come from the germline V gene. This CDR3 is 15 amino acids long.

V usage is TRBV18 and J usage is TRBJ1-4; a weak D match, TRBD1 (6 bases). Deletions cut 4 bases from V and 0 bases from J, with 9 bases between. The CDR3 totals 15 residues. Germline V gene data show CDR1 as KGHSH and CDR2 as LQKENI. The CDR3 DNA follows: TGTGCCAGCTCACTTCGGACAGCAACTAATGAAAAACTGTTTTTT. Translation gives CASSLRTATNEKLFF.

DNA of the CDR3: TGTGCCAGCAGGATGGACAGGGGGCATGAAAAACTGTTTTTT. It specifies CASRMDRGHEKLFF. The chain links TRBV28 to TRBJ1-4; TRBD1 agrees at 11 bases. The CDR3 is 14 amino acids. Germline assignment: CDR1 MDHEN and CDR2 SYDVKM. J gave up 6 bases and V 6 bases, and 3 bases lay outside the gene matches. The full variable domain, its missing parts supplied by reference TRBV28 and TRBJ1-4, is DVKVTQSSRYLVKRTGEKVFLECVQDMDHENMFWYRQDPGLGLRLIYFSYDVKMKEKGDIPEGYSVSREKKERFSLILESASTNQTSMYLCASRMDRGHEKLFFGSGTQLSVL.

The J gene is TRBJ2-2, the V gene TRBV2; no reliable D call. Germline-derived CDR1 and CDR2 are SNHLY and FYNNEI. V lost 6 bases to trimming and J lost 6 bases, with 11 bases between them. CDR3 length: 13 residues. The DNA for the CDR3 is TGTGCCAGCAGAGTGATAACAGCCGGGGAGCTGTTTTTT. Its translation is CASRVITAGELFF.

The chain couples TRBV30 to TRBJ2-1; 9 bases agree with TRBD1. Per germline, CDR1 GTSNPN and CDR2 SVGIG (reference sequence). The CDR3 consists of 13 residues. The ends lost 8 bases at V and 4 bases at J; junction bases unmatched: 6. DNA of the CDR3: TGTGCCATAGACAGGGGGGGATACAATGAGCAGTTCTTC. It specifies CAIDRGGYNEQFF.

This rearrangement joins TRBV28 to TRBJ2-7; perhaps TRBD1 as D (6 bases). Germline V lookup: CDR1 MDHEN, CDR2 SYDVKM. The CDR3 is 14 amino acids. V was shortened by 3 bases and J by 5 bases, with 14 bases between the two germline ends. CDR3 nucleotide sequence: TGTGCCAGCAGTTTCCTGACAGGCCGCAACGAGCAGTACTTC. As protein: CASSFLTGRNEQYF.

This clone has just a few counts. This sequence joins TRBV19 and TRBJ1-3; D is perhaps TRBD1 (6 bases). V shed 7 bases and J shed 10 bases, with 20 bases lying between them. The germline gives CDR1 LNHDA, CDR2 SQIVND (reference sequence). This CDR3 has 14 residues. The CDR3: CASTRPGQFGTIYF. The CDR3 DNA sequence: TGTGCCAGTACTCGCCCCGGACAGTTTGGAACCATATATTTT.

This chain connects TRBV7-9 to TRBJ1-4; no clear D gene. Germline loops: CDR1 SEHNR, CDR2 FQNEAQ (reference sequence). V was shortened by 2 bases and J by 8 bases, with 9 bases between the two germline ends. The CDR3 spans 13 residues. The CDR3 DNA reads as TGTGCCAGCAGCTTAAGGAGGGAAGAAAAACTGTTTTTT. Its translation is CASSLRREEKLFF.

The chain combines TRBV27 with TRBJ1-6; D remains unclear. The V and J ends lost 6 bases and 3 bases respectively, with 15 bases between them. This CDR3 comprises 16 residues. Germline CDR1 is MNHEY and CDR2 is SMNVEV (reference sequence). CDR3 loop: CASSTIRSLYNSPLHF. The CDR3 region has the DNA TGTGCCAGCAGCACAATCAGGTCCCTCTATAATTCACCCCTCCACTTT.

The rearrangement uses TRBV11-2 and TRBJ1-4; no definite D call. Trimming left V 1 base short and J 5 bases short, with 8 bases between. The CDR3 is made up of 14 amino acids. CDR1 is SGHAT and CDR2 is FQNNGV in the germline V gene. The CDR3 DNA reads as TGTGCCAGCAGCTTAGGCTGGGAGAATGAAAAACTGTTTTTT. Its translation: CASSLGWENEKLFF.

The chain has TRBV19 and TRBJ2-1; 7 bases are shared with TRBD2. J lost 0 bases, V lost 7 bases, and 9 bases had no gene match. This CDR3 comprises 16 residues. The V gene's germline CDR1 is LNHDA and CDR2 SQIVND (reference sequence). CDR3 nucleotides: TGTGCCAGTAACGATTTAGCGGGCCTCTCCTACAATGAGCAGTTCTTC. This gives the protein CASNDLAGLSYNEQFF.

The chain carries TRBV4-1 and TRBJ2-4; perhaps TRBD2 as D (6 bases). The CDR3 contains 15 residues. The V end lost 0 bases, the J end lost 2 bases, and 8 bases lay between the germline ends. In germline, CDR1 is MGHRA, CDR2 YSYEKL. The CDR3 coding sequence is TGCGCCAGCAGCCAAGATGGCGGGACCAAAAACATTCAGTACTTC. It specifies CASSQDGGTKNIQYF.

The CDR3 loop reads CASSTRRSSGNTIYF. The DNA of the CDR3 is TGTGCCAGTAGTACCCGACGGAGCTCTGGAAACACCATATATTTT. The chain employs TRBV19 and TRBJ1-3; D is ambiguous. Germline CDR1 reads LNHDA; CDR2 reads SQIVND (reference sequence). The CDR3 runs 15 residues. V lost 4 bases and J 0 bases, leaving 10 bases between the germline ends.

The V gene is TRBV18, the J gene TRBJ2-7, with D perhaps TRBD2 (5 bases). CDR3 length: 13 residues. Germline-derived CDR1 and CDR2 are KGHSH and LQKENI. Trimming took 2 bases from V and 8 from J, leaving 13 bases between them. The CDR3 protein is CASSPYGEGQQYF. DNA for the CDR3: TGTGCCAGCTCACCATACGGCGAGGGTCAGCAGTACTTC.

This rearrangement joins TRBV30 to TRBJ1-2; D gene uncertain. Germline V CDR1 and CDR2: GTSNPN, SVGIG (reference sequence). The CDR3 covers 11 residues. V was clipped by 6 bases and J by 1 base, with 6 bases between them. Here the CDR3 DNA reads TGTGCCTGTCAGGATAACTATGGCTACACCTTC. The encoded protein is CACQDNYGYTF. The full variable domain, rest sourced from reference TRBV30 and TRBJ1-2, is SQTIHQWPATLVQPVGSPLSLECTVEGTSNPNLYWYRQAAGRGLQLLFYSVGIGQISSEVPQNLSASRPQDRQFILSSKKLLLSDSGFYLCACQDNYGYTFGSGTRLTVV.

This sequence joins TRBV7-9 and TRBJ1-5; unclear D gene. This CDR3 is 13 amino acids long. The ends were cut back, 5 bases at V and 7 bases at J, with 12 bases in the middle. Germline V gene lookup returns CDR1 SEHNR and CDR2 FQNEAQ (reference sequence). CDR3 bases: TGTGCCAGCAGCCTTTTGGAGTACCAGCCCCAGCATTTT. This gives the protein CASSLLEYQPQHF. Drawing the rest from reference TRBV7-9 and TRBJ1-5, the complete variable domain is DTGVSQNPRHKITKRGQNVTFRCDPISEHNRLYWYRQTLGQGPEFLTYFQNEAQLEKSRLLSDRFSAERPKGSFSTLEIQRTEQGDSAMYLCASSLLEYQPQHFGDGTRLSIL.

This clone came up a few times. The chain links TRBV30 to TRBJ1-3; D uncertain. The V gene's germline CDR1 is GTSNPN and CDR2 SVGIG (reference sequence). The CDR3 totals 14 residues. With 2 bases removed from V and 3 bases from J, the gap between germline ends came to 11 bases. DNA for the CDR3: TGTGCCTGGAGTCCTAACAGTTTTGGAAACACCATATATTTT. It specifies CAWSPNSFGNTIYF.